These 12 T cell receptor beta chains came from one sample sequenced in a study of identical twins. TCRdb independently ran MiXCR on the 5' RACE reads; one entry per CDR3 protein. The sample lists about 530,000 distinct CDR3 sequences; roughly 15% were seen once. This sample also appeared in a second study, on yellow fever vaccine responses in identical twins.

The sample comprised CD4+ T cells sorted from blood. These receptors were taken from a young woman in good health.

This chain links TRBV5-4 with TRBJ2-7, with D possibly matching TRBD1 (6 bases). Germline CDR1 SGHNT, CDR2 YYREEE (reference sequence). V shed 0 bases and J shed 2 bases, with 27 bases lying between them. CDR3 length: 20 amino acids. The CDR3 nucleotides read TGTGCCAGCAGCTTGGATGGGCTTTGGGGACACGCACCCGAGACCTACGAGCAGTACGTC. Translating it yields CASSLDGLWGHAPETYEQYV.

This clonotype was seen repeatedly, ten times or more. The chain couples TRBV12-3 or TRBV12-4 to TRBJ1-2, with no clear D. The V end lost 1 base, the J end lost 4 bases, and 16 bases lay between the germline ends. CDR3 length equals 16 residues. In DNA form, the CDR3 reads TGTGCCAGCAGTTTAGGGTACACCTCGGGTAGCTATGGCTACACCTTC. Protein sequence: CASSLGYTSGSYGYTF.

This chain joins TRBV6-1 and TRBJ1-5; 7 bases match TRBD1. The germline gives CDR1 MNHNS, CDR2 SASEGT. The CDR3 totals 14 residues. Trimming took 6 bases from V and 4 from J; bases not matched to a gene: 6. As DNA, the CDR3 is TGTGCCAGCAGCCGACAGGGTTGGAATCAGCCCCAGCATTTT. Translation gives CASSRQGWNQPQHF.

V gene TRBV2 combines with J gene TRBJ2-2, with D possibly TRBD2 on 5 matching bases. The CDR3 spans 15 residues. Trimming removed 4 bases from V and 3 bases from J, with 12 bases in between. Germline loops: CDR1 SNHLY, CDR2 FYNNEI. The CDR3 spells CASSGLAGYTGELFF. The CDR3 nucleotides are TGTGCCAGCAGTGGGCTTGCGGGTTACACCGGGGAGCTGTTTTTT.

The chain carries TRBV20-1 and TRBJ2-1; TRBD1 matches 9 bases. The CDR3 is 17 amino acids. V trimming: 0 bases; J trimming: 12 bases; junction bases outside the gene matches: 18. Germline V lookup: CDR1 DFQATT, CDR2 SNEGSKA (reference sequence). The CDR3 protein is CSARDSLSTGGEGRQFF. The CDR3 coding sequence is TGCAGTGCTAGAGATTCCTTATCCACAGGGGGCGAAGGTCGGCAGTTCTTC.

The sample holds many counts of this clonotype. The gene calls are TRBV12-3 or TRBV12-4 and TRBJ2-2, with a possible D match to TRBD1 (6 bases). The CDR3 runs 15 residues. The V end lost 1 base, the J end lost 3 bases, and 9 bases lay between the germline ends. CDR3 DNA sequence: TGTGCCAGCAGTTTAGGCCCAGGGGACACCGGGGAGCTGTTTTTT. This translates into CASSLGPGDTGELFF.

The J gene is TRBJ1-4, the V gene TRBV20-1, with 7 bases that match TRBD1. Germline V lookup: CDR1 DFQATT, CDR2 SNEGSKA (reference sequence). With V trimmed by 5 bases and J by 0 bases, 3 bases remained unmatched. The CDR3 runs 14 residues. Here the CDR3 DNA reads TGCAGTGCTCGTGACAGGGCAACTAATGAAAAACTGTTTTTT. Its protein is CSARDRATNEKLFF.

This clonotype was seen a few times. The J gene is TRBJ2-1, the V gene TRBV5-1; D may match TRBD1 or TRBD2 (5 bases each). V lost 4 bases and J 4 bases, leaving 15 bases between the germline ends. This CDR3 comprises 15 residues. Germline values: CDR1 SGHRS, CDR2 YFSETQ. The CDR3 sequence is CASSTRDRNYNEQFF. The CDR3 DNA reads TGCGCCAGCAGCACCCGGGACCGTAATTACAATGAGCAGTTCTTC.

In this sample, this clonotype turned up many times. The chain links TRBV25-1 to TRBJ2-3; unclear D gene. CDR1 and CDR2 from the germline V gene are MGHDK and SYGVNS. The V end lost 5 bases, the J end lost 6 bases, and 15 bases lay between the germline ends. CDR3 length equals 14 residues. CDR3 loop: CASSRTGRTDTQYF. CDR3 DNA sequence: TGTGCCAGCAGTCGAACCGGAAGGACGGATACGCAGTATTTT.

This clonotype was counted a few times. This chain links TRBV9 with TRBJ2-1; TRBD2 matches at 7 bases. The CDR3 runs to 14 residues. Germline V lookup: CDR1 SGDLS, CDR2 YYNGEE. Unmatched junction bases numbered 10, after V lost 6 bases and J lost 7 bases. This CDR3 is CASNAGVSDNEQFF. The CDR3 region has the DNA TGTGCCAGCAATGCGGGAGTCTCGGATAATGAGCAGTTCTTC.

The V gene is TRBV19, the J gene TRBJ2-7, with TRBD2 matching over 11 bases. This CDR3 region has 15 residues. With 2 bases clipped from V and 3 bases from J, the junction kept 3 bases outside the gene matches. CDR1 and CDR2 (germline): LNHDA, SQIVND (reference sequence). CDR3 in amino acids: CASSIRTSGYYEQYF. The CDR3 DNA reads TGTGCCAGTAGTATAAGGACTAGCGGGTACTACGAGCAGTACTTC.

This clonotype has a handful of counts. The chain employs TRBV18 and TRBJ1-3; D is unclear. Germline V gene lookup returns CDR1 KGHSH and CDR2 LQKENI. V lost 3 bases to trimming and J lost 0 bases, with 6 bases between them. This CDR3 has 14 amino acids. For the CDR3, the DNA is TGTGCCAGCTCACCGCCGCCCTCTGGAAACACCATATATTTT. Residues: CASSPPPSGNTIYF.